Below, 24 T cell receptor beta chains from the same sample are listed, as sequenced in a study of T cell responses to AZD1222 COVID-19 vaccine. The repertoire was sequenced with immunoSEQ multiplex PCR; TCRdb's copy has only in-frame clones and lacks some. The table lists some 96,000 clones, roughly 90% of them singletons, with more than 15% in the top ten. The sample consisted of peripheral blood, taken 28 days after the second AZD1222 dose. These receptors all come from an adult who received the AZD1222 COVID-19 vaccine.

By frequency in the sample, this clone is hyperexpanded. The V and J genes are TRBV5-6 and TRBJ2-7; TRBD1 is a possible D gene (5 bases). Germline V gives CDR1 SGHDT, CDR2 YYEEEE. The V gene lost 2 bases and the J gene lost 0 bases, with 9 bases spanning the gap. CDR3 length: 14 residues. The CDR3 is CASSFVDSSYEQYF. Here the CDR3 DNA reads TGTGCCAGCAGCTTCGTTGACAGCTCCTACGAGCAGTACTTC. The full variable domain, its missing parts supplied by reference TRBV5-6 and TRBJ2-7, is DAGVTQSPTHLIKTRGQQVTLRCSPKSGHDTVSWYQQALGQGPQFIFQYYEEEERQRGNFPDRFSGHQFPNYSSELNVNALLLGDSALYLCASSFVDSSYEQYFGPGTRLTVT.

The chain links TRBV7-7 to TRBJ2-3; weak D call: TRBD2 (6 bases). Looked up from germline, CDR1 is SSHAT and CDR2 is FNYEAQ (reference sequence). CDR3 length: 15 residues. V lost 5 bases to trimming and J lost 1 base, with 13 bases between them. CDR3 coding DNA: TGTGCCAGCAGCCTGGAGGGCCGGGGCACAGATACGCAGTATTTT. Residues: CASSLEGRGTDTQYF.

This rearrangement joins TRBV2 to TRBJ1-4; the match to TRBD1 covers 9 bases. The CDR3 totals 14 residues. CDR1 is SNHLY, CDR2 FYNNEI, per germline. The junction had 4 bases not matched to a gene; V was cut back by 6 bases and J by 5 bases. CDR3 coding DNA: TGTGCCAGCAGAGTGGGACAGGGAAATGAAAAACTGTTTTTT. Its protein is CASRVGQGNEKLFF.

In its sample, this clone was seen once. The V gene is TRBV4-1, the J gene TRBJ2-5; TRBD2 agrees at 7 bases. V trimming: 3 bases; J trimming: 0 bases; junction bases outside the gene matches: 4. CDR3 size: 15 residues. Germline V CDR1 and CDR2: MGHRA, YSYEKL. The CDR3 is CASSQSGTYQETQYF. CDR3 DNA: TGCGCCAGCAGCCAGAGCGGGACCTACCAAGAGACCCAGTACTTC.

The V call is TRBV11-2, the J call TRBJ1-6; D is possibly TRBD1 (5 bases). This CDR3 comprises 13 residues. From germline, CDR1 is SGHAT and CDR2 FQNNGV. Trimming stripped 4 bases from V and 7 bases from J, with 8 bases between. CDR3 sequence (DNA): TGTGCCAGCAGCTCGACAGAGAATTCACCCCTCCACTTT. This translates into CASSSTENSPLHF.

The chain uses TRBV7-2 and TRBJ2-3; perhaps TRBD1 as D (6 bases). From germline, CDR1 is SGHTA and CDR2 FQGNSA. The CDR3 covers 14 residues. Trimming stripped 7 bases from V and 0 bases from J, with 11 bases between. The CDR3 reads CASKYRESTDTQYF. For the CDR3, the DNA is TGTGCCAGCAAATACAGGGAGAGCACAGATACGCAGTATTTT.

The chain carries TRBV2 and TRBJ1-2, with 7 bases matching TRBD1. V shed 5 bases, J shed 2 bases, and the junction held 2 bases outside the gene matches. Germline V gives CDR1 SNHLY, CDR2 FYNNEI. This CDR3 is built from 13 residues. The CDR3 loop is CASSKQGNYGYTF. The CDR3 region has the DNA TGTGCCAGCAGTAAACAGGGGAACTATGGCTACACCTTC.

The gene calls are TRBV28 and TRBJ2-7; D not resolved. The germline V gene encodes CDR1 MDHEN and CDR2 SYDVKM. V shed 6 bases and J shed 2 bases, with 11 bases lying between them. This CDR3 is 13 amino acids long. CDR3 in DNA: TGTGCCAGCAGCCACCTATTAACCTACGAGCAGTACTTC. This translates into CASSHLLTYEQYF.

The CDR3 sequence is CASSGQAVGQPQHF. The CDR3 DNA reads as TGTGCCAGCAGCGGACAGGCAGTAGGGCAGCCCCAGCATTTT. The chain combines TRBV2 with TRBJ1-5, with 7 bases lining up with TRBD1. J was trimmed by 7 bases and V by 6 bases; bases with no gene match: 9. CDR1 is SNHLY, CDR2 FYNNEI, per germline. This CDR3 has 14 amino acids.

CDR3 nucleotide sequence: TGTGCCAGCAGCAAATCGGGATACCAAGAGACCCAGTACTTC. Its protein product is CASSKSGYQETQYF. The gene calls are TRBV7-9 and TRBJ2-5, with D possibly TRBD2 on 5 matching bases. The length of the CDR3 is 14 residues. The germline V and J ends were trimmed by 5 bases and 0 bases, with 10 bases remaining between them. Germline loops: CDR1 SEHNR, CDR2 FQNEAQ (reference sequence).

The chain links TRBV5-4 to TRBJ1-2, with D maybe TRBD1 (5 bases). Between the trimmed V and J ends, which lost 0 bases and 4 bases, there was a span of 13 bases. Germline V gives CDR1 SGHNT, CDR2 YYREEE (reference sequence). This CDR3 is 15 amino acids long. In DNA, the CDR3 is TGTGCCAGCAGCTTGGTCCAGGGTAGCACCTATGGCTACACCTTC. Its translation is CASSLVQGSTYGYTF.

The chain carries TRBV6-5 and TRBJ2-7; no clear D gene. The germline V gene encodes CDR1 MNHEY and CDR2 SVGAGI. Trimming took 2 bases from V and 4 from J, leaving 15 bases between them. This CDR3 contains 15 residues. The CDR3 sequence is CASSYPGRQRYEQYF. CDR3 in DNA: TGTGCCAGCAGTTACCCCGGGCGCCAAAGATACGAGCAGTACTTC.

The chain employs TRBV7-9 and TRBJ1-2; D not certain. The CDR3 length is 17 residues. Trimming shortened V by 3 bases and J by 4 bases, and 21 bases separated the two germline ends. Germline assignment: CDR1 SEHNR and CDR2 FQNEAQ (reference sequence). This CDR3 reads CASSLQVKRGRFYGYTF. The CDR3, as DNA: TGTGCCAGCAGCTTGCAGGTCAAAAGAGGACGATTCTATGGCTACACCTTC.

This clone has a single count. The gene calls are TRBV3-1 (or the pseudogene TRBV3-2) and TRBJ1-6; TRBD1 might be the D (6 bases). The V gene lost 3 bases and the J gene lost 10 bases, with 10 bases spanning the gap. The CDR3 sequence is 13 residues long. Germline lookup yields CDR1 LGHDT and CDR2 YNNKEL (reference sequence). The DNA for the CDR3 is TGTGCCAGCAGCCAGGGGGCTGTGTCACCCCTCCACTTT. Translated, it gives CASSQGAVSPLHF.

This rearrangement joins TRBV11-2 to TRBJ1-3; D is unresolved. In germline, CDR1 is SGHAT, CDR2 FQNNGV. The CDR3 sequence is 14 residues long. Trimming cost V 0 bases and J 3 bases, with 6 bases left between them. The CDR3 DNA sequence: TGTGCCAGCAGCTTAGATAACAATGGAAACACCATATATTTT. Amino acids: CASSLDNNGNTIYF.

The chain has TRBV29-1 and TRBJ2-1; TRBD1 is a possible D gene (6 bases). The CDR3 sequence is 15 residues long. The ends were cut back, 6 bases at V and 6 bases at J, with 21 bases in the middle. Germline V gene sequence: CDR1 SQVTM, CDR2 ANQGSEA. CDR3 sequence: CSVSPGPQQGNEQFF. DNA of the CDR3: TGCAGCGTATCCCCGGGCCCCCAACAGGGCAATGAGCAGTTCTTC.

This rearrangement joins TRBV9 to TRBJ1-2; D is unresolved. V was trimmed by 0 bases and J by 7 bases, leaving 7 bases between them. Per germline, CDR1 SGDLS and CDR2 YYNGEE. The CDR3 length is 12 residues. The DNA for the CDR3 is TGTGCCAGCAGCGTAGATCGCGGTGGCTACACCTTC. It is translated as CASSVDRGGYTF.

The gene calls are TRBV18 and TRBJ2-1, with 7 bases matching TRBD2. This CDR3 has 16 residues. With 1 base clipped from V and 5 bases from J, the junction kept 8 bases outside the gene matches. The V gene's germline CDR1 is KGHSH and CDR2 LQKENI. The CDR3 region is CASSPLGGSSDNEQFF. CDR3 DNA: TGTGCCAGCTCACCACTCGGCGGGAGTTCGGACAATGAGCAGTTCTTC.

On this clone: The sample holds other DNA sequences that translate to the same CDR3. CDR3 sequence: CAWSPGSGNTIYF. The CDR3 nucleotides are TGTGCCTGGAGCCCAGGATCTGGAAACACCATATATTTT. The chain joins TRBV30 to TRBJ1-3; D not resolved. From germline, CDR1 is GTSNPN and CDR2 SVGIG (reference sequence). Trimming stripped 3 bases from V and 1 base from J, with 7 bases between. This CDR3 has 13 residues. The full variable domain, with the rest looked up from reference TRBV30 and TRBJ1-3, is SQTIHQWPATLVQPVGSPLSLECTVEGTSNPNLYWYRQAAGRGLQLLFYSVGIGQISSEVPQNLSASRPQDRQFILSSKKLLLSDSGFYLCAWSPGSGNTIYFGEGSWLTVV.

The chain recombines TRBV5-1 with TRBJ1-1, with D maybe TRBD1 (6 bases). Germline CDR1 is SGHRS and CDR2 is YFSETQ. The length of the CDR3 is 15 residues. V lost 3 bases, J lost 0 bases, and 12 bases lay in between. In nucleotides, the CDR3 is TGCGCCAGCAGCTCCTCAGGGGCCTTGAACACTGAAGCTTTCTTT. Encoded protein: CASSSSGALNTEAFF. The whole variable domain, filled in from reference TRBV5-1 and TRBJ1-1, reads KAGVTQTPRYLIKTRGQQVTLSCSPISGHRSVSWYQQTPGQGLQFLFEYFSETQRNKGNFPGRFSGRQFSNSRSEMNVSTLELGDSALYLCASSSSGALNTEAFFGQGTRLTVV.

The J gene is TRBJ2-2, the V gene TRBV18; 13 nucleotides match TRBD2. The CDR3 extends over 16 amino acids. CDR1 and CDR2 from the germline V gene are KGHSH and LQKENI. V lost 2 bases, J lost 7 bases, and 4 bases stayed unmatched. Written as DNA, the CDR3 is TGTGCCAGCTCACCAGGACTAGCGGGAGACCTCGGGGAGCTGTTTTTT. Its protein is CASSPGLAGDLGELFF.

The gene calls are TRBV10-3 and TRBJ1-2; perhaps TRBD1 as D (5 bases). V was trimmed by 6 bases and J by 7 bases, leaving 24 bases between them. The CDR3 runs 16 residues. CDR1 and CDR2 from the germline V gene are ENHRY and SYGVKD. CDR3 DNA: TGTGCCATCAGCGGGGGGAGATTGCTCAATCGAGGTGGCTACACCTTC. Translated: CAISGGRLLNRGGYTF.

This rearrangement joins TRBV3-1 (or the pseudogene TRBV3-2) to TRBJ2-4; D gene ambiguous. CDR1 and CDR2 from the germline V gene are LGHDT and YNNKEL (reference sequence). The germline V and J ends were trimmed by 2 bases and 12 bases, with 14 bases remaining between them. The CDR3 consists of 13 residues. The CDR3 reads CASSQSRYQNQYF. The CDR3 nucleotides read TGTGCCAGCAGCCAATCGAGGTATCAAAATCAGTACTTC.

The genes are TRBV6-4 and TRBJ1-6; perhaps TRBD1 as D (6 bases). The CDR3 runs 15 residues. V was cut by 0 bases and J by 12 bases, with 15 bases left in between. CDR1 is MRHNA, CDR2 SNTAGT, per germline. Written as DNA, the CDR3 is TGTGCCAGCAGTGACTCCCCCGACAGGCCCCGACCCCTCCACTTT. This gives the protein CASSDSPDRPRPLHF.